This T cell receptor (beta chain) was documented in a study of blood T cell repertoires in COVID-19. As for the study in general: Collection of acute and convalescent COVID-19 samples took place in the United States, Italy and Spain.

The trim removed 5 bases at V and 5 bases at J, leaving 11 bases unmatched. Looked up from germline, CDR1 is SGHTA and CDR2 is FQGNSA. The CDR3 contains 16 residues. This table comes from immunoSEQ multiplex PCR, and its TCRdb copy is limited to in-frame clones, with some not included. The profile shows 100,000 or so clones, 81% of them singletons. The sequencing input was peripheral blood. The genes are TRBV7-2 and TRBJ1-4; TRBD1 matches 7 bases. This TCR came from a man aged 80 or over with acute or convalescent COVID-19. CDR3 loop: CASSAAVRTGNEKLFF. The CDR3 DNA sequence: TGTGCCAGCAGCGCCGCCGTTAGGACAGGAAATGAAAAACTGTTTTTT.